This T cell receptor (beta chain) emerged from a study of T-cell reconstitution after alpha-beta-depleted transplantation in children. Concerning this clonotype: As yet, its antigen is unknown.

Regarding the study as a whole: From surviving recipient T cells and thymic progenitors came the high day-60 TCRbeta diversity observed in some patients. Reportedly, roughly two months post-transplant, alpha-beta T cells arose from several hundred expanded graft clones.

For TCRbeta, the library was prepared with unique molecular identifiers. TCRdb independently ran MiXCR on the PCR reads; one entry per CDR3 protein. In the table there are around 600,000 distinct CDR3 sequences, under 30% of which are singletons. Germline V CDR1 and CDR2: DFQATT, SNEGSKA (reference sequence). V was pared by 6 bases and J by 0 bases, with 11 bases between. The CDR3 is made up of 14 amino acids. The V and J genes are TRBV20-1 and TRBJ2-2; D possibly corresponds to TRBD2 (6 bases). The clonotype comes from a boy in the first two years of life who had a stem cell transplant for acute myeloid leukemia, so the T cells may come from the graft donor. Specimen: PBMCs, mostly from graft donor cells, collected 360 days after TCRalphabeta/CD19-depleted stem cell transplant. In nucleotides, the CDR3 is TGCAGTGCCAGGGACTTCGCGAACACCGGGGAGCTGTTTTTT. Its protein is CSARDFANTGELFF.